This T cell receptor beta chain was retrieved from a study of blood T cell repertoires in COVID-19. Authors' data handling: It was from reference gene primer amplification that nucleated cell counts were estimated. The data were produced by immunoSEQ multiplex PCR, yet TCRdb's version contains in-frame clones alone and is incomplete. V and J calls and clone size are given by that table; D and trimming were obtained from the DNA. The sample includes over 130,000 clones, 65% to 90% of them seen just once. CDR1 and CDR2 (germline): SGHTA, FQGNSA. The CDR3 has 16 amino acids. The junction had 9 bases not matched to a gene; V was cut back by 1 base and J by 10 bases.

The genes are TRBV7-2 and TRBJ2-1; 11 bases are a match to TRBD2. The TCR was taken from a man aged 70-80 years with acute or convalescent COVID-19. Sequencing was carried out using peripheral blood. CDR3 bases: TGTGCCAGCAGCTTAGTAGTAGCGGGAGGGCCGAAGGAGCAGTTCTTC. Translated, it gives CASSLVVAGGPKEQFF.